This T cell receptor beta chain appears in the sequencing data of a study of long-term antiretroviral therapy in people with HIV. Version v3.0 of the immunoSEQ assay ran at survey level. Clones were sequenced by immunoSEQ multiplex PCR, and TCRdb holds only the in-frame ones, with some missing. Among under 40,000 clones, roughly 81% were seen once, and the ten largest hold 4.8%. The CDR3 is 12 amino acids. The germline gives CDR1 GTSNPN, CDR2 SVGIG (reference sequence). V was trimmed by 5 bases and J by 9 bases, leaving 14 bases between them. Broader study findings: Specimen acquisition occurred between the mid-2000s and the late 2010s, potentially under older ART regimens. Clonotypes expanded prior to ART showed repertoire dominance at all sampled time points. Patients on ART gained diversity, which nonetheless stayed below transplant donor controls.

Concerning this clone itself: Antigen unknown.

V usage is TRBV30 and J usage is TRBJ1-5; D gene unclear. The sequences come from unsorted PBMCs, collected around 2.7 years before starting antiretroviral therapy. The origin of this receptor is a woman in her thirties with HIV. The CDR3 protein is CAWGRGGRPQHF. In DNA form, the CDR3 reads TGTGCCTGGGGACGGGGAGGGCGGCCCCAGCATTTT.